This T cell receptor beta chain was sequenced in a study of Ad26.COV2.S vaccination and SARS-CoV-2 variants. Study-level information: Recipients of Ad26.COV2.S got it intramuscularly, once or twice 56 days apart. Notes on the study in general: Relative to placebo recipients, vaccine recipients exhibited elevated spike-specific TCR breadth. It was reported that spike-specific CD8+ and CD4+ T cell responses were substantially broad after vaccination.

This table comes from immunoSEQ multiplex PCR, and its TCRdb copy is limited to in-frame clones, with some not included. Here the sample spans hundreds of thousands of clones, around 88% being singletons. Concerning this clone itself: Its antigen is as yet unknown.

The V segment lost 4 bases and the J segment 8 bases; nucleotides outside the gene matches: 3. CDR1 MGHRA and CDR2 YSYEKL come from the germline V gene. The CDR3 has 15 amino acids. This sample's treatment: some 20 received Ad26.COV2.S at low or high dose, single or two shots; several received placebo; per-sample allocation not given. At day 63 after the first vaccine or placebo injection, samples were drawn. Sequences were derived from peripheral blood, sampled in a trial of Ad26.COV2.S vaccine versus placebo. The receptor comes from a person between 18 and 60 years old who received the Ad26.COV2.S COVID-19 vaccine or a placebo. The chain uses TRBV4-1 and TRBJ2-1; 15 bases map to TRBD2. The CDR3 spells CASSLGTSGGYEQFF. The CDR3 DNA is TGCGCCAGCAGCCTCGGGACTAGCGGGGGGTATGAGCAGTTCTTC.